This passage covers 5 T cell receptor beta chains from one sample sequenced in a study of shared clonotypes between healthy human individuals. TCRdb's copy holds only in-frame clones and misses some; the assay was immunoSEQ multiplex PCR. The table lists roughly 720,000 clones, less than 95% of them singletons, with 30% to 40% in the top ten. Sequencing used memory CD8+ T cells from PBMCs. Subset meaning: CD45RO+ cells pooled with CCR7-negative TemRA cells. All receptors derive from a man younger than 35 in good health. Some clones in this sample may be carry-over from other donors' samples.

This rearrangement joins TRBV29-1 to TRBJ2-1, with D possibly being TRBD2 (5 bases). V was clipped by 5 bases and J by 5 bases, with 10 bases between them. CDR3 length: 12 amino acids. Per germline, CDR1 SQVTM and CDR2 ANQGSEA. The CDR3 sequence: CSVSLRDNEQFF. The CDR3 region has the DNA TGCAGCGTTTCTTTGAGGGACAATGAGCAGTTCTTC.

The V gene is TRBV30, the J gene TRBJ1-5, with unresolved D. V was cut by 1 base and J by 0 bases, with 1 base left in between. Looked up from germline, CDR1 is GTSNPN and CDR2 is SVGIG (reference sequence). The CDR3 is made up of 12 amino acids. CDR3 DNA sequence: TGTGCCTGGAGTGATAGCAATCAGCCCCAGCATTTT. It is translated as CAWSDSNQPQHF.

This chain joins TRBV19 and TRBJ1-5; D ambiguous. The CDR3 spans 14 residues. The ends were cut back, 0 bases at V and 7 bases at J, with 10 bases in the middle. Germline lookup yields CDR1 LNHDA and CDR2 SQIVND (reference sequence). Here the CDR3 DNA reads TGTGCCAGTAGTATAGATCTCGAGGCCCAGCCCCAGCATTTT. This gives the protein CASSIDLEAQPQHF.

This sequence joins TRBV25-1 and TRBJ2-5; 8 bases match TRBD2. The J call may be mistaken, given a closer DNA end match to TRBJ2-7. There are 13 residues in the CDR3. Per the germline V gene, CDR1 is MGHDK and CDR2 is SYGVNS. The CDR3 DNA follows: TGTGCCAGCGGAGCGGGAGATAGAAACGAGCAGTACTTC. Amino acids: CASGAGDRNEQYF.

The genes are TRBV19 and TRBJ2-7; no definite D call. The CDR3 is 13 amino acids. The germline V gene has CDR1 LNHDA and CDR2 SQIVND (reference sequence). V lost 5 bases and J lost 2, with 10 bases in between. The chain's CDR3 is CASSGPPTYEQYF. The CDR3 DNA sequence: TGTGCCAGTAGTGGTCCTCCTACCTACGAGCAGTACTTC.